What follows is one T cell receptor beta chain and its context. Its antigen is unknown. No quality values exist for individual bases; no much larger clone is one base distant. Trimmed from V: 0 bases; trimmed from J: 6 bases; junction bases lacking a gene match: 7. Including cysteine and phenylalanine, the CDR3 has 16 amino acids. The only DNA kept is the CDR3, 48 bases in frame from the first base. CDR1 and CDR2 are read off the germline V gene (reference sequence) as LGHDT and YNNKEL. This record comes from a study of T cells in Graves' hyperthyroidism and ophthalmopathy (dated by TCRdb to the late 2010s). Regarding the complete study: Peripheral blood samples were taken at the time of initial diagnosis, prior to any treatment. TCR V-J signatures able to tell the groups apart were searched for in a discovery cohort of approximately 95 patients, of whom over 40 had Graves' ophthalmopathy and roughly 59 had stable Graves' hyperthyroidism. Whether ophthalmopathy could be predicted prospectively was tested in an independent validation cohort made up of fewer than 20 hyperthyroidism patients plus 17 patients who later progressed to ophthalmopathy. The 100 or so discovery patients were randomly split 7:3 into training and test sets. The study also compared thyroid tissue and blood T-cell repertoires from a handful of Graves' hyperthyroidism patients. After blood sampling, hyperthyroidism patients were treated with methimazole at a starting dose of 30 mg daily, and ophthalmopathy patients were treated with high-dose intravenous methylprednisolone. According to the paper, TCR Vbeta CDR3 sequencing was carried out on 120 to 150 peripheral blood samples, which came from fewer than 50 ophthalmopathy, fewer than 80 hyperthyroidism and roughly 17 progressor patients. The investigation overall reported the following: A 13 V-J signature model separated ophthalmopathy from stable hyperthyroidism, with approximately 87% sensitivity and about 81% specificity in cross-validation and 80%/75% in testing. During validation, the model predicted progression to ophthalmopathy a median of about 6.3 months ahead of onset, with almost 71% sensitivity and roughly 72% specificity. Most expanded thyroid clonotypes (frequency above 0.001) were also detected in blood, suggesting blood repertoires may reflect thyroid immune responses. Sample size was not statistically predetermined, and blinding of investigators to group allocation was not performed.

Hyperthyroidism patients were aged 18 to 65 years and newly diagnosed, with disease duration of less than 2 months. Any patient with an uncontrolled infection, another autoimmune disease, pregnancy or lactation was excluded. Clinical symptoms, serum thyroxine and TRAb, thyroid ultrasound, and orbital computed tomography formed the basis for the diagnoses. Blood from progressor patients was collected at the time of first diagnosis with hyperthyroidism, before any ophthalmopathy symptoms had appeared. PBMCs were isolated from more than 8 ml of fresh peripheral blood by Ficoll-Paque density gradient centrifugation. Progressor patients were defined as those initially diagnosed with Graves' hyperthyroidism in whom ophthalmopathy developed during follow-up. Total RNA was extracted with Trizol reagent, and quality was checked on an Agilent 2100 Bioanalyzer. TCR beta CDR3 regions were amplified from RNA transcripts. The TCR CDR3 was subjected to a first round of RT-PCR using the HTBI primer set and the Qiagen OneStep RT-PCR kit. Libraries were constructed in a second round of multiplex PCR, after which size selection and purification were carried out. The libraries were sequenced on an Illumina HiSeq2000 using paired-end 100 bp reads. As for the authors' bioinformatics: SOAPnuke was used to process the raw data, removing reads that contained adapters or uncalled bases, had a mean Phred below 15, or lacked an exact match to the constant primer or identifier. High-quality paired reads were merged with COPE v1.2.5, and unique nucleotide sequences were defined as clonotypes. MiTCR v1.1 was used to align the clonotypes against IMGT TRBV, TRBD and TRBJ reference segments. Analysis was restricted to V-J combinations with a frequency above 0.0001, which covered roughly 99% of repertoires. A TCS score was defined as the ratio of F50 (clonal expansion) to E x V (chaos), with BLOSUM62-based TCRdist applied between CDR3 peptides within each V-J. Welch's t-statistics and random forest reduced 500 to 550 V-J features to fewer than 15, which were used in a naive Bayes classifier (R e1071). TCRdb reprocessed the public reads (quality trimming at Q25 with fastp, clone calling with MiXCR) and kept in-frame beta chains. Rows with one shared CDR3 protein collapse into an entry with the most common genes and DNA. TCRdb assigned the V and J calls; the authors' analysis was not used. The sample has hundreds of thousands of distinct CDR3 sequences on record, roughly 13% of them singletons. The biggest ten clones account for almost 6% of the sample.

The sequenced sample consisted of blood. This sequence uses TRBV3-1 and TRBJ2-3; 9 middle bases align to TRBD2. This clonotype was obtained from a young woman with Graves' hyperthyroidism that later progressed to Graves' ophthalmopathy. For the CDR3, the sequence is CASSQEVSGRWDTQYF. At the DNA level, the sequence is TGTGCCAGCAGCCAAGAGGTTAGCGGGAGATGGGATACGCAGTATTTT.